These T cell receptor beta chains were read from a single sample in a study of blood T cell repertoires in COVID-19. Sequencing used immunoSEQ multiplex PCR; TCRdb keeps in-frame clones, though not all of them. The sample contains under 250,000 clones, about 87% of which appear only once. Sequenced input: peripheral blood. The receptors originated from a woman between 65 and 79 years old with active or convalescent COVID-19. CDR3s include the opening cysteine and the closing phenylalanine or tryptophan. Each record gives: CDR3 DNA, CDR3 protein, D gene, CDR3 length, clone size, V gene, J gene. A D gene is named only where the DNA matches it firmly. Not all rows give a size; the values are once, few, many and, for expanded clones, a class.

TGTGCCAGCAGCGTAGGGGGCAGGAACACCGGGGAGCTGTTTTTT,CASSVGGRNTGELFF,-,15,-,TRBV9,TRBJ2-2
TGTGCCAGCAGCGTAGCTAGCGGGGCTAACACCGGGGAGCTGTTTTTT,CASSVASGANTGELFF,TRBD2,16,-,TRBV9,TRBJ2-2
TGTGCCAGCAGTTCCCGACAGAGCTCCTACAATGAGCAGTTCTTC,CASSSRQSSYNEQFF,-,15,-,TRBV6-5,TRBJ2-1
TGTGCCAGCAGGGGGCACTATACGCAGTATTTT,CASRGHYTQYF,-,11,-,TRBV6-5,TRBJ2-3
TGCGCCAGCAGCTTGGGAGACCGGGTCCATAATCAGCCCCAGCATTTT,CASSLGDRVHNQPQHF,-,16,-,TRBV5-1,TRBJ1-5
TGTGCCAGCAGCTCTGAGGGGACTAGCGGGGATAGCACAGATACGCAGTATTTT,CASSSEGTSGDSTDTQYF,TRBD2,18,-,TRBV3-1/TRBV3-2,TRBJ2-3
TGTGCCAGCAGGGACAGGGCTTACGAGCAGTACTTC,CASRDRAYEQYF,TRBD1,12,-,TRBV6-5,TRBJ2-7
TGCGCCAGCAGCCCCCGAGGGGAGACCCAGTACTTC,CASSPRGETQYF,-,12,-,TRBV5-1,TRBJ2-5
TGTGCCAGCAGTACCCTCGGGGGTCAGCCCCAGCATTTT,CASSTLGGQPQHF,-,13,-,TRBV6-2/TRBV6-3,TRBJ1-5
TGTGCCAGCACCCCAACAGGGTCGGACACTGAAGCTTTCTTT,CASTPTGSDTEAFF,-,14,-,TRBV6-5,TRBJ1-1
TGTGCCAGCAGCCCAGATTCGGGGGAGCAGTACTTC,CASSPDSGEQYF,-,12,-,TRBV7-2,TRBJ2-7
TGTGCCAGCAGTTACTCGAGGGAGCCCGGGGAGACCCAGTACTTC,CASSYSREPGETQYF,-,15,-,TRBV6-5,TRBJ2-5
TGTGCCAGCAGGCCTCGGGGGGTCTCCTACGAGCAGTACTTC,CASRPRGVSYEQYF,TRBD2,14,few,TRBV6-4,TRBJ2-7
TGTGCCAGCAGTTTAGCGGGGGCCCTCACAGATACGCAGTATTTT,CASSLAGALTDTQYF,TRBD2,15,-,TRBV6-5,TRBJ2-3
TGCGCCAGCAGCCAAGATCGGGTGACAGGTTCGAGCTACACCTTC,CASSQDRVTGSSYTF,-,15,once,TRBV4-3,TRBJ1-2
TGCAGCGTTGAAGGGCCAGGGTATAACACAGATACGCAGTATTTT,CSVEGPGYNTDTQYF,-,15,-,TRBV29-1,TRBJ2-3
TGTGCCACCAGGGGCAGCGGGGGCGGGGAGCAGTTCTTC,CATRGSGGGEQFF,TRBD2,13,-,TRBV24-1,TRBJ2-1
TGTGCCAGCAGCTTAGAGGCAGGGGCTGGAAACACCATATATTTT,CASSLEAGAGNTIYF,-,15,many,TRBV11-2,TRBJ1-3
TGTGCCAGCAGCTTGGCAGGATCCCGGCCAAACACTGAAGCTTTCTTT,CASSLAGSRPNTEAFF,-,16,-,TRBV5-8,TRBJ1-1
TGTGCCAGCAGCAATCAGGGATTAAAAACCTGTGAGCAGTACTTC,CASSNQGLKTCEQYF,-,15,-,TRBV21-1,TRBJ2-7
TGTGCCAGCAGCTCCGGGACTCTCCAAGAGACCCAGTACTTC,CASSSGTLQETQYF,-,14,-,TRBV9,TRBJ2-5
TGCGCCAGCAGCCAACAGGGATACGAGCAGTACTTC,CASSQQGYEQYF,-,12,-,TRBV4-1,TRBJ2-7
TGTGCCAGCAGCGTAGCTACTCATGACTTCGGGGGCTACACCTTC,CASSVATHDFGGYTF,-,15,-,TRBV9,TRBJ1-2
TGTGCCAGCAGCCCTAGGCGGACAGGATACAATGAGCAGTTCTTC,CASSPRRTGYNEQFF,TRBD1,15,-,TRBV11-3,TRBJ2-1
TGCGCCAGCAGTAGGGAGTTGGGAACTGAAGCTTTCTTT,CASSRELGTEAFF,-,13,-,TRBV10-1,TRBJ1-1
TGTGCCAGTAGTTCCAAGGGGACAGGGGGCCCCGGGGAGCTGTTTTTT,CASSSKGTGGPGELFF,TRBD1,16,-,TRBV19,TRBJ2-2
TGTGCCAGCAGCCACGATCTGGCGAACACTGAAGCTTTCTTT,CASSHDLANTEAFF,-,14,-,TRBV5-4,TRBJ1-1
TGTGCTAGTGGTTACTGGGGAGGGGAGTTAACCGGGGAGCTGTTTTTT,CASGYWGGELTGELFF,TRBD2,16,-,TRBV12-5,TRBJ2-2
TGTGCCAGCAGGCCTAGCGGGGGGAACACCGGGGAGCTGTTTTTT,CASRPSGGNTGELFF,TRBD2,15,-,TRBV6-2/TRBV6-3,TRBJ2-2
TGTGCCATCAGTGAAGGAGGATCTAACTATGGCTACACCTTC,CAISEGGSNYGYTF,-,14,few,TRBV10-3,TRBJ1-2
TGTGCCAGCAGCCAAGAGAGGGCCCACTATGGCTACACCTTC,CASSQERAHYGYTF,-,14,-,TRBV14,TRBJ1-2
TGTGCCAGCAGCCCCGAGGGGCTAGCGGTCACTGAAGCTTTCTTT,CASSPEGLAVTEAFF,-,15,-,TRBV5-6,TRBJ1-1
TGTGCCAGCAGCTTTACCCACCGGGACAGGGAATCTTTC,CASSFTHRDRESF,TRBD1,13,once,TRBV7-2,TRBJ2-7